The 20 T cell receptor beta chains reported below all come from one sample, sequenced in a study of human T cells and chemical hapten exposure (dated by TCRdb to about 2021). The protocol used for the library was RACE. The data were produced on a NextSeq 500. The public reads were quality trimmed at Q25 with fastp and then assembled into clones with MiXCR by TCRdb, keeping productive beta chains. Duplicate CDR3 protein sequences are folded into a single record with the most common DNA and genes. The sample profile shows 150,000 to 200,000 distinct CDR3 sequences; 24% of them were found once. The ten top clones hold 2% to 2.5% of the sample. The sample's time point, from its label and the paper: patch test 3, about 24 weeks after DPC sensitization. This specimen's treatment or condition label, per the study, means: therapeutic diphenylcyclopropenone sensitization with weekly scalp DPC. The sequences come from whole blood, collected in connection with sensitization to the hapten diphenylcyclopropenone (DPC). The receptor set was obtained from a woman aged 35 to 49 with alopecia areata. Some clones in this sample may be carry-over from other donors' samples.

The chain carries TRBV7-9 and TRBJ1-1; D gene unclear. Germline loops: CDR1 SEHNR, CDR2 FQNEAQ (reference sequence). V shed 5 bases and J shed 0 bases, with 10 bases lying between them. CDR3 length equals 14 residues. DNA of the CDR3: TGTGCCAGCAGCCGCTCTGGATTGAACACTGAAGCTTTCTTT. As protein: CASSRSGLNTEAFF. Full variable domain (remainder filled in from reference TRBV7-9 and TRBJ1-1): DTGVSQNPRHKITKRGQNVTFRCDPISEHNRLYWYRQTLGQGPEFLTYFQNEAQLEKSRLLSDRFSAERPKGSFSTLEIQRTEQGDSAMYLCASSRSGLNTEAFFGQGTRLTVV.

There are a few counts of this clonotype. The rearrangement links TRBV4-1 to TRBJ1-2, with TRBD1 identical over 9 bases. V was pared by 1 base and J by 2 bases, with 5 bases of the junction left unmatched. CDR3 length: 16 amino acids. From germline, CDR1 is MGHRA and CDR2 YSYEKL. In nucleotides, the CDR3 is TGCGCCAGCAGCCAAGGCTTACAGGGGGCCAACTATGGCTACACCTTC. Protein: CASSQGLQGANYGYTF.

The gene calls are TRBV20-1 and TRBJ2-3; a possible D gene is TRBD1 (5 bases). Deletions cut 0 bases from V and 12 bases from J, with 13 bases between. The CDR3 loop spans 12 amino acids. CDR1 is DFQATT, CDR2 SNEGSKA, per germline (reference sequence). The CDR3 spells CSAREADILQYF. The CDR3, as DNA: TGCAGTGCTAGAGAGGCGGACATTCTTCAGTATTTT.

This clonotype was detected many times. The chain uses TRBV18 and TRBJ2-5, with TRBD1 matching 8 bases. The CDR3 totals 15 residues. Unmatched junction bases numbered 9, after V lost 2 bases and J lost 7 bases. Germline values: CDR1 KGHSH, CDR2 LQKENI. The CDR3 spells CASSPTTGVLVTQYF. DNA for the CDR3: TGTGCCAGCTCACCAACGACAGGGGTCCTTGTGACCCAGTACTTC. Looking up the rest from reference TRBV18 and TRBJ2-5 gives the full variable domain: NAGVMQNPRHLVRRRGQEARLRCSPMKGHSHVYWYRQLPEEGLKFMVYLQKENIIDESGMPKERFSAEFPKEGPSILRIQQVVRGDSAAYFCASSPTTGVLVTQYFGPGTRLLVL.

In this sample, this clonotype turned up a few times. The chain is built from TRBV7-9 and TRBJ2-2, with a weak D call TRBD1 (6 bases). CDR1 is SEHNR and CDR2 is FQNEAQ in the germline V gene (reference sequence). The CDR3 covers 17 residues. Trimming left V 5 bases short and J 4 bases short, with 20 bases between. CDR3 sequence: CASSQQAQGFLTGELFF. In nucleotides, the CDR3 is TGTGCCAGCAGCCAGCAGGCGCAGGGGTTCCTCACCGGGGAGCTGTTTTTT.

This clonotype was recorded a few times. The chain links TRBV6-6 to TRBJ1-2; D possibly corresponds to TRBD1 (5 bases). The CDR3 is 14 residues long. V lost 5 bases and J lost 7, with 17 bases in between. Germline loops: CDR1 MNHNY, CDR2 SVGAGI (reference sequence). The CDR3, as DNA: TGTGCCAGCAGTCCCCAGGGAAGGGATGGTGGCTACACCTTC. As protein: CASSPQGRDGGYTF.

As regards this clonotype: The junction and the germline gene differ at one end; a read error may be behind it. J is TRBJ2-2 and V is TRBV2, with D possibly TRBD2 on 6 matching bases. This CDR3 contains 15 residues. Germline loops: CDR1 SNHLY, CDR2 FYNNEI. CDR3 DNA sequence: TGTGCCAGCAGTCACCCGGGACGGAACTCCCGGGAGCTGTTATTT. Translation gives CASSHPGRNSRELLF.

The chain links TRBV29-1 to TRBJ2-3; no reliable D call. Germline V CDR1 and CDR2: SQVTM, ANQGSEA. There are 13 residues in the CDR3. V lost 1 base to trimming and J lost 0 bases, with 5 bases between them. The CDR3 bases are TGCAGCGTTGAAGCTATTAGCACAGATACGCAGTATTTT. Amino acids: CSVEAISTDTQYF.

V usage is TRBV3-1 and J usage is TRBJ1-2, with 7 bases lining up with TRBD1. There are 15 residues in the CDR3. Germline V gene sequence: CDR1 LGHDT, CDR2 YNNKEL (reference sequence). Trimming took 4 bases from V and 5 from J; bases not matched to a gene: 10. In DNA, the CDR3 is TGTGCCAGCAGCCTTATGACAGGGAGGAGTTATGGCTACACCTTC. Translated: CASSLMTGRSYGYTF.

This clonotype was recorded a few times. V is TRBV29-1 and J is TRBJ2-2; a weak D match, TRBD1 (6 bases). The germline V and J ends were trimmed by 4 bases and 3 bases, with 9 bases remaining between them. The CDR3 runs to 13 residues. The germline V gene encodes CDR1 SQVTM and CDR2 ANQGSEA. Here the CDR3 reads CSVVYRDTGELFF. DNA for the CDR3: TGCAGCGTTGTATACAGGGACACCGGGGAGCTGTTTTTT.

This clonotype is labeled medium-sized (0.01 to 0.1%). The rearrangement links TRBV29-1 to TRBJ2-6; maybe TRBD2 (5 bases). Per germline, CDR1 SQVTM and CDR2 ANQGSEA. Trimming took off 4 bases at V and 0 bases at J, with 13 bases between the two ends. The CDR3 has 16 residues. CDR3 amino acids: CSVGTVGLSGANVLTF. Written as DNA, the CDR3 is TGCAGCGTTGGTACAGTAGGACTCTCTGGGGCCAACGTCCTGACTTTC. Combining the CDR3 with reference TRBV29-1 and TRBJ2-6 gives the whole variable domain SAVISQKPSRDICQRGTSLTIQCQVDSQVTMMFWYRQQPGQSLTLIATANQGSEATYESGFVIDKFPISRPNLTFSTLTVSNMSPEDSSIYLCSVGTVGLSGANVLTFGAGSRLTVL.

This clonotype was recorded a few times. This chain joins TRBV29-1 and TRBJ2-1, with 7 bases identical to TRBD2. Germline lookup yields CDR1 SQVTM and CDR2 ANQGSEA. This CDR3 spans 12 amino acids. The CDR3 reads CSWRETDNEQFF. The CDR3 DNA sequence: TGCAGTTGGCGGGAGACGGACAATGAGCAGTTCTTC.

There are a few counts of this clonotype. The chain is built from TRBV20-1 and TRBJ1-5; no definite D call. V was pared by 4 bases and J by 1 base, with 5 bases between. CDR3 length: 12 amino acids. Germline loops: CDR1 DFQATT, CDR2 SNEGSKA (reference sequence). The CDR3 DNA is TGCAGTGCTATGGACAGCAATCAGCCCCAGCATTTT. Its translation: CSAMDSNQPQHF.

In this sample, this clonotype turned up a few times. V and J are TRBV9 and TRBJ2-5; 7 bases map to TRBD1. Losses at the gene ends were 0 bases for V and 4 bases for J; bases not matched to a gene: 6. In germline, CDR1 is SGDLS, CDR2 YYNGEE. The CDR3 is 15 amino acids. CDR3 loop: CASSVGQGTRETQYF. The CDR3 nucleotides are TGTGCCAGCAGCGTAGGACAGGGTACTCGAGAGACCCAGTACTTC.

This clonotype has more than one count but fewer than ten. DNA of the CDR3: TGCAGTGCTAGCGATCCGAAGGGGAATGAAAAACTGTTTTTT. Its translation is CSASDPKGNEKLFF. The genes are TRBV20-1 and TRBJ1-4; D may be TRBD1 (5 bases). Germline CDR1 DFQATT, CDR2 SNEGSKA (reference sequence). There are 14 residues in the CDR3. Trimming removed 3 bases at V and 5 bases at J, with 13 bases between.

This clonotype has a handful of counts. The chain couples TRBV7-2 to TRBJ2-1, with TRBD2 matching over 7 bases. J gave up 10 bases and V 1 base, and 4 bases lay outside the gene matches. The length of the CDR3 is 13 residues. Germline V CDR1 and CDR2: SGHTA, FQGNSA. The CDR3 loop reads CASSLGLAGEQFF. The CDR3 coding sequence is TGTGCCAGCAGCTTAGGTTTAGCGGGCGAGCAGTTCTTC.

The V call is TRBV27, the J call TRBJ2-3; D may be TRBD2 (5 bases). This CDR3 comprises 15 residues. V was clipped by 3 bases and J by 4 bases, with 14 bases between them. Per germline, CDR1 MNHEY and CDR2 SMNVEV (reference sequence). CDR3 amino acids: CASSFGGGHADTQYF. In nucleotides, the CDR3 is TGTGCCAGCAGTTTTGGTGGAGGTCATGCAGATACGCAGTATTTT.

This chain joins TRBV29-1 and TRBJ2-7, with 15 bases aligning to TRBD2. The CDR3 length is 16 residues. The trim removed 4 bases at V and 3 bases at J, leaving 7 bases unmatched. Germline V gene data show CDR1 as SQVTM and CDR2 as ANQGSEA. CDR3 amino acids: CSVGGLAGGSLYEQYF. CDR3 bases: TGCAGCGTTGGCGGACTAGCGGGAGGGTCACTCTACGAGCAGTACTTC.

This chain uses TRBV7-2 with TRBJ1-4; D is unresolved. This CDR3 spans 14 amino acids. V was cut by 5 bases and J by 0 bases, with 7 bases left in between. CDR1 SGHTA and CDR2 FQGNSA come from the germline V gene. CDR3 loop: CASSLRPTNEKLFF. The CDR3 DNA follows: TGTGCCAGCAGCCTAAGACCAACTAATGAAAAACTGTTTTTT.

The chain links TRBV7-2 to TRBJ2-1, with 8 bases fitting TRBD1. V lost 5 bases and J lost 9; bases outside the gene matches: 15. The CDR3 loop spans 16 amino acids. Germline CDR1 and CDR2: SGHTA and FQGNSA. CDR3 in DNA: TGTGCCAGCAGCCCATTGGCCGGACAGGGTGGGGGTGAGCAGTTCTTC. This encodes CASSPLAGQGGGEQFF. The variable domain in full, completed from reference TRBV7-2 and TRBJ2-1, reads GAGVSQSPSNKVTEKGKDVELRCDPISGHTALYWYRQSLGQGLEFLIYFQGNSAPDKSGLPSDRFSAERTGGSVSTLTIQRTQQEDSAVYLCASSPLAGQGGGEQFFGPGTRLTVL.